The 19 T cell receptor beta chains below all came from one sample that was sequenced in a study of T cell repertoires in ileal Crohn's disease. The assay was immunoSEQ multiplex PCR, and TCRdb's table has in-frame clones only and misses some. This sample has some 4,000 clones, with 70% to 85% found just once. Sequenced: ileal tissue. The receptors originated from an adult with Crohn's disease.

The chain employs TRBV7-3 and TRBJ1-1; D ambiguous. This CDR3 is 13 amino acids long. CDR1 and CDR2 from the germline V gene are SGHTA and FQGTGA. Trimming stripped 8 bases from V and 3 bases from J, with 13 bases between. The CDR3 loop is CASAEIVDTEAFF. CDR3 DNA sequence: TGTGCCAGCGCCGAGATTGTGGACACTGAAGCTTTCTTT.

The chain recombines TRBV11-2 with TRBJ2-3; unclear D gene. Trimming shortened V by 4 bases and J by 0 bases, and 5 bases separated the two germline ends. This CDR3 is 13 amino acids long. Germline values: CDR1 SGHAT, CDR2 FQNNGV. CDR3 protein: CASSWASTDTQYF. The CDR3 DNA follows: TGTGCCAGCAGCTGGGCCAGCACAGATACGCAGTATTTT.

This clone was counted once. The chain uses TRBV27 and TRBJ2-5, with D maybe TRBD1 (7 bases). This CDR3 region has 17 residues. The germline V gene encodes CDR1 MNHEY and CDR2 SMNVEV (reference sequence). Trimming cost V 6 bases and J 4 bases, with 24 bases left between them. The CDR3 sequence: CASRKLRSGGIGETQYF. In DNA form, the CDR3 reads TGTGCCAGCAGGAAGTTACGATCAGGGGGGATAGGAGAGACCCAGTACTTC.

The genes are TRBV7-9 and TRBJ1-2; 8 nucleotides match TRBD1. V lost 5 bases to trimming and J lost 7 bases; unmatched junction nucleotides: 9. Germline V lookup: CDR1 SEHNR, CDR2 FQNEAQ (reference sequence). This CDR3 contains 14 residues. CDR3 protein: CASSPTTGVSGYTF. CDR3 bases: TGTGCCAGCAGCCCGACGACAGGGGTCTCTGGCTACACCTTC.

In DNA, the CDR3 is TGTGCCAGCAGCTTTCACGCTAGCGGGAGTTTCTCCTACGAGCAGTACTTC. Amino acid sequence: CASSFHASGSFSYEQYF. This chain joins TRBV7-2 and TRBJ2-7, with 10 bases matching TRBD2. CDR3 size: 17 residues. The ends lost 3 bases at V and 0 bases at J; junction bases unmatched: 8. Germline V gene data show CDR1 as SGHTA and CDR2 as FQGNSA.

The rearrangement uses TRBV29-1 and TRBJ2-1; 7 positions match TRBD2. CDR1 is SQVTM and CDR2 is ANQGSEA in the germline V gene. Unmatched junction bases numbered 3, after V lost 7 bases and J lost 0 bases. This CDR3 is built from 13 residues. The CDR3 DNA is TGCAGCGGGCGCGGGAGCTCCTACAATGAGCAGTTCTTC. Translated, it gives CSGRGSSYNEQFF.

The V call is TRBV2, the J call TRBJ2-7; 8 bases agree with TRBD1. The CDR3 is made up of 16 amino acids. Germline values: CDR1 SNHLY, CDR2 FYNNEI. The J segment lost 5 bases and the V segment lost 4 bases, leaving 13 bases of the junction unmatched. The CDR3 sequence is CASSGDPGTGVHEQYF. The CDR3 DNA follows: TGTGCCAGCAGTGGGGACCCAGGGACAGGCGTCCACGAGCAGTACTTC.

CDR3 DNA sequence: TGCGCCAGCAGCTTCAAAGATACGCAGTATTTT. It encodes CASSFKDTQYF. The chain carries TRBV5-1 and TRBJ2-3; no firm D call. The CDR3 sequence is 11 residues long. The V end lost 2 bases, the J end lost 5 bases, and 3 bases lay between the germline ends. CDR1 is SGHRS and CDR2 is YFSETQ in the germline V gene.

The genes are TRBV11-3 and TRBJ1-1; tentative D call: TRBD1 (6 bases). V gave up 2 bases and J gave up 3 bases, with 16 bases separating them. The CDR3 totals 16 residues. Germline-derived CDR1 and CDR2 are SGHNT and YENEEA. This chain's CDR3 is CASSLLPGQTDTEAFF. CDR3 bases: TGTGCCAGCAGCTTACTTCCGGGACAAACGGACACTGAAGCTTTCTTT.

The V gene is TRBV4-2, the J gene TRBJ2-1; 9 bases line up with TRBD2. The CDR3 is 18 amino acids. The V gene end was trimmed by 4 bases and the J gene end by 1 base; junction bases not matched to a gene: 11. CDR1 LGHNA and CDR2 YNFKEQ come from the germline V gene. The CDR3 DNA sequence: TGTGCCAGCAGCCTTTATAGCGGGAGCATAGCGTCCTACAATGAGCAGTTCTTC. It translates to CASSLYSGSIASYNEQFF.

The rearrangement uses TRBV6-5 and TRBJ2-7, with 9 positions matching TRBD1. The CDR3 has 13 amino acids. Unmatched junction bases numbered 3, after V lost 2 bases and J lost 7 bases. Germline V CDR1 and CDR2: MNHEY, SVGAGI. CDR3 nucleotide sequence: TGTGCCAGCAGTTACCGGGGACAGGGTGAGCAGTACTTC. It yields the protein CASSYRGQGEQYF.

The chain uses TRBV28 and TRBJ2-3, with D possibly TRBD2 on 5 matching bases. Germline lookup yields CDR1 MDHEN and CDR2 SYDVKM. This CDR3 comprises 15 residues. V was cut by 2 bases and J by 1 base, with 10 bases left in between. The CDR3 sequence: CASSLEGVGTDTQYF. The CDR3 DNA reads as TGTGCCAGCAGTTTAGAGGGAGTGGGCACAGATACGCAGTATTTT.

This rearrangement joins TRBV6-1 to TRBJ2-1, with D maybe TRBD2 (6 bases). Germline CDR1 MNHNS, CDR2 SASEGT. The CDR3 runs 16 residues. With 2 bases removed from V and 4 bases from J, the gap between germline ends came to 15 bases. CDR3 DNA: TGTGCCAGCAGTGAATTTGGGTTAGCGGATTACAATGAGCAGTTCTTC. It yields the protein CASSEFGLADYNEQFF.

This chain links TRBV5-1 with TRBJ2-5, with TRBD2 matching over 9 bases. In germline, CDR1 is SGHRS, CDR2 YFSETQ. The CDR3 extends over 15 amino acids. V gave up 4 bases and J gave up 4 bases; unmatched junction bases: 8. CDR3 in amino acids: CASSPGLASSETQYF. The DNA of the CDR3 is TGCGCCAGCAGCCCGGGACTAGCCTCGTCAGAGACCCAGTACTTC.

This clone came up once. The V gene is TRBV5-1, the J gene TRBJ2-3, with TRBD2 matching over 8 bases. J lost 6 bases, V lost 4 bases, and 7 bases had no gene match. Germline CDR1 reads SGHRS; CDR2 reads YFSETQ. The CDR3 is 14 amino acids. The CDR3 loop is CASSDGRGGDTQYF. The CDR3 DNA sequence: TGCGCCAGCAGCGACGGGAGGGGCGGGGATACGCAGTATTTT.

This chain connects TRBV2 to TRBJ2-1; 10 nucleotides line up with TRBD2. V trimming: 8 bases; J trimming: 8 bases; junction bases outside the gene matches: 12. The CDR3 sequence is 15 residues long. In germline, CDR1 is SNHLY, CDR2 FYNNEI. For the CDR3, the DNA is TGTGCCAGCCGCCGCCTAGCGGGAGTTGTGGATGAGCAGTTCTTC. It specifies CASRRLAGVVDEQFF.

The chain combines TRBV5-1 with TRBJ1-2; 10 bases are shared with TRBD1. V lost 0 bases, J lost 4 bases, and 0 bases stayed unmatched. The CDR3 runs to 14 residues. Germline CDR1 and CDR2: SGHRS and YFSETQ. In DNA, the CDR3 is TGCGCCAGCAGCTTGGGGGACAGGGGCTATGGCTACACCTTC. This translates into CASSLGDRGYGYTF. Together with reference TRBV5-1 and TRBJ1-2, the CDR3 gives the full variable domain: KAGVTQTPRYLIKTRGQQVTLSCSPISGHRSVSWYQQTPGQGLQFLFEYFSETQRNKGNFPGRFSGRQFSNSRSEMNVSTLELGDSALYLCASSLGDRGYGYTFGSGTRLTVV.

This clone was recorded once. The chain carries TRBV14 and TRBJ2-2; D perhaps matches TRBD2 (6 bases). Germline assignment: CDR1 SGHDN and CDR2 FVKESK. V lost 2 bases to trimming and J lost 1 base, with 11 bases between them. The length of the CDR3 is 16 residues. Here the CDR3 DNA reads TGTGCCAGCAGCCAAAGGAGGGCTGGGAACACCGGGGAGCTGTTTTTT. Translated, it gives CASSQRRAGNTGELFF.

The chain couples TRBV29-1 to TRBJ1-1; D perhaps matches TRBD1 (5 bases). V was shortened by 5 bases and J by 7 bases, with 17 bases between the two germline ends. The CDR3 extends over 13 amino acids. CDR1 SQVTM and CDR2 ANQGSEA come from the germline V gene. CDR3 nucleotides: TGCAGCGTTCTGGCAGACGGGGGTAGTGAAGCTTTCTTT. Translation: CSVLADGGSEAFF.